Listed below are T cell receptor beta chains from one sample, sequenced in a study of shared clonotypes between healthy human individuals. Assay used: immunoSEQ multiplex PCR; TCRdb lists only in-frame clones, some missing. In the table there are about 1.1 million clones, 60% to 80% of which are singletons. The sequencing sample was made of memory CD4+ T cells from PBMCs. These receptors all stem from a man between 18 and 29 years old in good health. Some clones in this sample may be carry-over from other donors' samples. Both conserved end residues are part of each CDR3. D genes are given only for firm matches. Clone size is stated in some rows and not others, as once, few, many or a class when expanded.

CDR3 protein: CAISEVSEYGYTF; CDR3 DNA: TGTGCCATCAGTGAGGTTTCCGAATATGGCTACACCTTC; clone size: .; D gene: .; J gene: TRBJ1-2; V gene: TRBV10-3
CDR3 protein: CAISGAAGSSTGELFF; CDR3 DNA: TGTGCCATCAGTGGGGCAGCGGGGTCGAGCACCGGGGAGCTGTTTTTT; clone size: .; D gene: TRBD2; J gene: TRBJ2-2; V gene: TRBV10-3
CDR3 protein: CASSSTGTPAQETQYF; CDR3 DNA: TGCGCCAGCAGCTCTACCGGGACGCCCGCCCAAGAGACCCAGTACTTC; clone size: .; D gene: .; J gene: TRBJ2-5; V gene: TRBV5-1
CDR3 protein: CASSLNRGSNEKLFF; CDR3 DNA: TGTGCCAGCAGCTTAAACAGGGGTTCTAATGAAAAACTGTTTTTT; clone size: .; D gene: TRBD1; J gene: TRBJ1-4; V gene: TRBV7-9
CDR3 protein: CASSVNRGNQPQHF; CDR3 DNA: TGTGCCAGCAGTGTTAACAGGGGGAATCAGCCCCAGCATTTT; clone size: .; D gene: TRBD1; J gene: TRBJ1-5; V gene: TRBV2
CDR3 protein: CATHPGEVFWGYTF; CDR3 DNA: TGTGCCACCCACCCGGGGGAGGTTTTTTGGGGCTACACCTTC; clone size: .; D gene: .; J gene: TRBJ1-2; V gene: TRBV10-3
CDR3 protein: CASTGQLGGDTQYF; CDR3 DNA: TGTGCCAGCACCGGACAGTTGGGGGGGGATACGCAGTATTTT; clone size: .; D gene: .; J gene: TRBJ2-3; V gene: TRBV2
CDR3 protein: CASAPGLTTDTQYF; CDR3 DNA: TGTGCCAGTGCCCCGGGTCTGACAACAGATACGCAGTATTTT; clone size: .; D gene: .; J gene: TRBJ2-3; V gene: TRBV27
CDR3 protein: CASSLAGHLTEAFF; CDR3 DNA: TGTGCCAGCAGCTTAGCGGGGCACCTCACTGAAGCTTTCTTT; clone size: .; D gene: .; J gene: TRBJ1-1; V gene: TRBV7-2
CDR3 protein: CASKDLLAKNIQYF; CDR3 DNA: TGTGCCAGCAAGGACTTACTAGCCAAAAACATTCAGTACTTC; clone size: .; D gene: .; J gene: TRBJ2-4; V gene: TRBV6-6
CDR3 protein: CARSLIAGGPQDTQYF; CDR3 DNA: TGTGCCAGAAGCTTGATAGCGGGAGGGCCCCAAGATACGCAGTATTTT; clone size: .; D gene: TRBD2; J gene: TRBJ2-3; V gene: TRBV5-3
CDR3 protein: CASSGPSYEQYF; CDR3 DNA: TGTGCCAGCTCGGGCCCGTCCTACGAGCAGTACTTC; clone size: .; D gene: .; J gene: TRBJ2-7; V gene: TRBV6-5
CDR3 protein: CASSLVGLYNEQFF; CDR3 DNA: TGTGCCAGCAGCTTAGTTGGACTGTACAATGAGCAGTTCTTC; clone size: once; D gene: .; J gene: TRBJ2-1; V gene: TRBV11-2
CDR3 protein: CASSLGIAGGPYEQYF; CDR3 DNA: TGCGCCAGCAGCTTGGGTATAGCGGGAGGGCCCTACGAGCAGTACTTC; clone size: .; D gene: TRBD2; J gene: TRBJ2-7; V gene: TRBV5-1
CDR3 protein: CASSSYTEAFF; CDR3 DNA: TGTGCCAGCAGTTCTTACACTGAAGCTTTCTTT; clone size: .; D gene: .; J gene: TRBJ1-1; V gene: TRBV28
CDR3 protein: CASRGFGAPSYEQYF; CDR3 DNA: TGTGCCAGCAGGGGCTTTGGGGCTCCCTCCTACGAGCAGTACTTC; clone size: .; D gene: .; J gene: TRBJ2-7; V gene: TRBV28
CDR3 protein: CSAWGQGWTDTQYF; CDR3 DNA: TGCAGCGCCTGGGGACAGGGGTGGACAGATACGCAGTATTTT; clone size: many; D gene: TRBD1; J gene: TRBJ2-3; V gene: TRBV29-1
CDR3 protein: CASSQRRGETQYF; CDR3 DNA: TGTGCCAGCAGCCAGAGGCGGGGGGAGACCCAGTACTTC; clone size: .; D gene: TRBD2; J gene: TRBJ2-5; V gene: TRBV27
CDR3 protein: CASSKGRASYEQYF; CDR3 DNA: TGTGCCAGCAGCAAGGGCAGGGCCTCCTACGAGCAGTACTTC; clone size: .; D gene: .; J gene: TRBJ2-7; V gene: TRBV21-1
CDR3 protein: CASSDERALFRANVLTF; CDR3 DNA: TGTGCCAGCAGCGACGAACGGGCCCTTTTTAGGGCCAACGTCCTGACTTTC; clone size: once; D gene: .; J gene: TRBJ2-6; V gene: TRBV9
CDR3 protein: CASAQGDRVHEQYF; CDR3 DNA: TGTGCCAGCGCCCAAGGGGACAGGGTCCACGAGCAGTACTTC; clone size: .; D gene: TRBD1; J gene: TRBJ2-7; V gene: TRBV28
CDR3 protein: CASSYSGGTSTDTQYF; CDR3 DNA: TGTGCCAGCAGTTACTCGGGGGGGACTAGCACAGATACGCAGTATTTT; clone size: .; D gene: TRBD2; J gene: TRBJ2-3; V gene: TRBV6-5
CDR3 protein: CASLNGWTGRSSGNTIYF; CDR3 DNA: TGTGCCTCATTGAACGGGTGGACAGGGCGCAGCTCTGGAAACACCATATATTTT; clone size: .; D gene: TRBD1; J gene: TRBJ1-3; V gene: TRBV10-3
CDR3 protein: CASSSPGGGTEAFF; CDR3 DNA: TGTGCCAGCAGTTCTCCCGGGGGAGGGACTGAAGCTTTCTTT; clone size: once; D gene: .; J gene: TRBJ1-1; V gene: TRBV11-1
CDR3 protein: CASSPPYGGSSYNEQFF; CDR3 DNA: TGTGCCAGCAGCCCCCCCTACGGGGGGAGCTCCTACAATGAGCAGTTCTTC; clone size: .; D gene: TRBD2; J gene: TRBJ2-1; V gene: TRBV5-4
CDR3 protein: CASSSQDPFTDTQYF; CDR3 DNA: TGTGCCAGCAGCTCACAGGACCCCTTCACAGATACGCAGTATTTT; clone size: .; D gene: .; J gene: TRBJ2-3; V gene: TRBV13
CDR3 protein: CASSQDSMGGTNEKLFF; CDR3 DNA: TGCGCCAGCAGCCAAGATTCCATGGGGGGGACTAATGAAAAACTGTTTTTT; clone size: few; D gene: .; J gene: TRBJ1-4; V gene: TRBV4-3
CDR3 protein: CASSQLIYEQYF; CDR3 DNA: TGTGCCAGCAGCCAACTAATCTACGAGCAGTACTTC; clone size: .; D gene: .; J gene: TRBJ2-7; V gene: TRBV28
CDR3 protein: CASSLSPGLRNEQFF; CDR3 DNA: TGCGCCAGCAGCCTGTCCCCGGGACTTCGCAATGAGCAGTTCTTC; clone size: .; D gene: .; J gene: TRBJ2-1; V gene: TRBV5-1
CDR3 protein: CASAPRGEQGLSGEKLFF; CDR3 DNA: TGCGCCAGCGCGCCTCGGGGGGAACAGGGGCTCAGTGGTGAAAAACTGTTTTTT; clone size: .; D gene: TRBD1; J gene: TRBJ1-4; V gene: TRBV5-1
CDR3 protein: CASSLPSAGEQFF; CDR3 DNA: TGTGCCAGCAGCTTACCCTCGGCTGGTGAGCAGTTCTTC; clone size: .; D gene: .; J gene: TRBJ2-1; V gene: TRBV7-9
CDR3 protein: CASSPRGVGTEAFF; CDR3 DNA: TGTGCCAGCTCACCACGCGGGGTTGGCACTGAAGCTTTCTTT; clone size: .; D gene: .; J gene: TRBJ1-1; V gene: TRBV18
CDR3 protein: CAWLRLLDTEAFF; CDR3 DNA: TGTGCCTGGCTCAGGCTTTTAGACACTGAAGCTTTCTTT; clone size: many; D gene: .; J gene: TRBJ1-1; V gene: TRBV30
CDR3 protein: CAGARGNYGYTF; CDR3 DNA: TGTGCGGGGGCGAGGGGTAACTATGGCTACACCTTC; clone size: .; D gene: .; J gene: TRBJ1-2; V gene: TRBV6-1
CDR3 protein: CASSLVMEDSEAFF; CDR3 DNA: TGCGCCAGCAGCTTGGTGATGGAGGACAGTGAAGCTTTCTTT; clone size: .; D gene: .; J gene: TRBJ1-1; V gene: TRBV5-1
CDR3 protein: CASSPYRGQGDGYTF; CDR3 DNA: TGTGCCAGCTCACCCTACAGGGGGCAAGGAGATGGCTACACCTTC; clone size: few; D gene: TRBD1; J gene: TRBJ1-2; V gene: TRBV18